This T cell receptor beta chain was sequenced in a study of cytomegalovirus exposure and HLA in healthy donors. On the study more broadly: The use of the same platform for the 100 to 150 validation repertoires and the roughly 680 first-cohort repertoires was reported by a later analysis. Regarding the study as a whole: First-cohort TCR clusters were later found to tend to co-occur in the 90 to 150 validation repertoires. The classifier reportedly diagnosed cytomegalovirus status with high specificity and sensitivity. As confirmed in vitro, a few CMV-associated chains were specific for CMV antigens.

This CDR3 spans 14 amino acids. Germline CDR1 reads KGHSH; CDR2 reads LQKENI. Trimming left V 3 bases short and J 1 base short, with 10 bases between. As for this clone: The antigen is unknown. The sample has other DNA sequences that encode this CDR3 too.

Here immunoSEQ multiplex PCR was the method, and the copy in TCRdb shows in-frame clones only, minus some. The sample holds approximately 270,000 clones, approximately 86% seen once. The sequenced sample consisted of PBMCs. The rearrangement links TRBV18 to TRBJ2-7; possible D gene TRBD1, 5 bases. The TCR comes from a woman between 18 and 30 years old in good health and CMV-seronegative. CDR3 DNA sequence: TGTGCCAGCTCACCGTTGCAGGGTTCCTACGAGCAGTACTTC. Translating gives CASSPLQGSYEQYF.